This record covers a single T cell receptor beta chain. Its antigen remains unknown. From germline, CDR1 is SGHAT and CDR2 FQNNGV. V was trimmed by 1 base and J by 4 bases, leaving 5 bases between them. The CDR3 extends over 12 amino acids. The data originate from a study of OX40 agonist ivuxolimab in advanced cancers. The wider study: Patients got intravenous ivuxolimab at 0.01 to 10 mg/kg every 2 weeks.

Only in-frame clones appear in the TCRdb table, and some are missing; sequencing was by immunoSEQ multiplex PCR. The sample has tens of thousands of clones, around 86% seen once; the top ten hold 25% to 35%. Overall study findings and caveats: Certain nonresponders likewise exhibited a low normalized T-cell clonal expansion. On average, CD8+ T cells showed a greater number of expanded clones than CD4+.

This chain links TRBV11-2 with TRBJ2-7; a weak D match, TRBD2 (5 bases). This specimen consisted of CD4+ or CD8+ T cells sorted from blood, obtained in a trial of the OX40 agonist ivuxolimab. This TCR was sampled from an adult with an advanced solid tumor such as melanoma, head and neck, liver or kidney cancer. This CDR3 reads CASSLGRYEQYF. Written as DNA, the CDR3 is TGTGCCAGCAGCTTAGGGAGGTACGAGCAGTACTTC.